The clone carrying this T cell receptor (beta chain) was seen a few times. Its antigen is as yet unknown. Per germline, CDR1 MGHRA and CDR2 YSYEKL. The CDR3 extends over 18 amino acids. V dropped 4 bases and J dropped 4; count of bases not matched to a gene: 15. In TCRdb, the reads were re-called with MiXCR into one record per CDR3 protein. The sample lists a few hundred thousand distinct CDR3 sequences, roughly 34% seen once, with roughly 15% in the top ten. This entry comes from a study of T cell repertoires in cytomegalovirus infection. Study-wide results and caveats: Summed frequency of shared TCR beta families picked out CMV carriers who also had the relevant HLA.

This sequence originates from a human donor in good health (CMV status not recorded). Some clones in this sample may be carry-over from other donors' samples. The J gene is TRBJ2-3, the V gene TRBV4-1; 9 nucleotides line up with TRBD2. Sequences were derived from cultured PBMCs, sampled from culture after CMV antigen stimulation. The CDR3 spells CASSRRLADEQGPDTQYF. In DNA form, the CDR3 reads TGCGCCAGCAGCCGCCGACTAGCGGACGAACAGGGCCCAGATACGCAGTATTTT.